This TCR beta chain comes out of a study of OX40 agonist ivuxolimab in advanced cancers. Study conclusions and caveats: At doses 0.1 to 3.0 mg/kg, CD4+ and CD8+ clones expanded.

No patient had autoimmune disease or received systemic immunosuppression. TCRdb's copy holds only in-frame clones and misses some; the assay was immunoSEQ multiplex PCR. Of around 46,000 clones listed, under 90% are singletons. Germline V lookup: CDR1 SGHTA, CDR2 FQGNSA. The CDR3 is 14 amino acids. The J segment lost 1 base and the V segment lost 4 bases, leaving 3 bases of the junction unmatched. Turning to this clone: Its specificity is unknown.

The sequenced sample was CD4+ or CD8+ T cells sorted from blood, obtained in a trial of the OX40 agonist ivuxolimab. The receptor was isolated from an adult with an advanced solid tumor such as melanoma, head and neck, liver or kidney cancer. The chain combines TRBV7-2 with TRBJ2-5; 7 nucleotides match TRBD1. The CDR3, as DNA: TGTGCCAGCAGCTCCACAGGGGTCCAAGAGACCCAGTACTTC. Encoded protein: CASSSTGVQETQYF.